This T cell receptor (beta chain) is from a study of OX40 agonist ivuxolimab in advanced cancers. About the study as a whole: Ivuxolimab, which targeted the costimulatory receptor OX40 (CD134), was an agonistic, fully human IgG2 monoclonal antibody. Intravenous ivuxolimab was administered to patients every 2 weeks at six dose levels: 0.01, 0.1, 0.3, 1.5, 3 and 10 mg/kg. Of the 50 to 55 dose-escalation patients, hepatocellular carcinoma was present in around 19, melanoma in approximately 15, renal cell carcinoma in 9 and head and neck cancer in 9. The dose-escalation cohort was about 83% male with a mean age of roughly 60 years, ranging from roughly 23 to 79. Patients were allowed to have had prior anti-PD-1, anti-PD-L1 or anti-CTLA-4 therapy, and approximately 37% of the dose-escalation patients had been treated with checkpoint inhibitors. Partial responses occurred in three dose-escalation patients: two with cutaneous melanoma and one with hepatocellular carcinoma. Peripheral TCRbeta sequencing aimed to test whether ivuxolimab altered TCR sequence diversity and caused clonal T-cell expansion. The paper reports the monotherapy dose-escalation portion (N of about 50 patients) of the phase I ivuxolimab trial.

Genomic DNA was extracted from sorted cells for sequencing of the TCRbeta CDR3 region. The immunoSEQ Assay was used to sequence the TCRbeta CDR3 regions. TCRdb carries this immuneACCESS record with in-frame sequences only. Its versions omit some clonotypes, under half of them owing to an unresolved V gene in the studies checked, with the rest unexplained. This sample gives tens of thousands of clones in total; roughly 83% of them show up just once. Jointly, the top ten make up 0.65% to 0.85% of the sample. V and J are truncated by 0 bases and 3 bases respectively, leaving an intervening sequence of 10 bases. In the germline V gene, CDR1 corresponds to SGHRS and CDR2 to YFSETQ. The CDR3 runs 15 amino acids, cysteine and phenylalanine included. The DNA shown is the 45-base CDR3, in frame from base 1. What the research found in general, with its limitations: Antigen specificity was not determined for the clonally expanded peripheral T cells. On average, CD8+ T cells showed more expanded clones than CD4+ T cells after ivuxolimab. Low levels of normalized T-cell clonal expansion were also shown by some nonresponding patients. Clonal expansion of both CD4+ and CD8+ blood T cells was observed from baseline to week 6 at doses 0.1 to 3.0 mg/kg. In the 0.1-3.0 mg/kg groups, partial responders had among the lowest normalized peripheral clonal expansion, particularly in CD8+ T cells.

Regarding this clone: This receptor's antigen is unknown. The record has no base qualities; no much larger clone is one base away.

The trial excluded patients who had a history of autoimmune disease or who were on systemic immunosuppression. Peripheral blood for TCR sequencing was drawn from every dose cohort at baseline, at cycle 4 day 1 and at cycle 7 day 1. Samples were obtained from an open-label, multicenter, first-in-human phase I dose-escalation trial of ivuxolimab. Adults with locally advanced or metastatic head and neck squamous cell, hepatocellular, melanoma or renal cell carcinoma were enrolled in the trial. Before TCR sequencing, CD4+ T cells and CD8+ T cells from peripheral blood were sorted into separate populations.

The sample was CD4+ or CD8+ T cells sorted from blood, taken in a trial of the OX40 agonist ivuxolimab. Here the chain combines TRBV5-1 and TRBJ1-3; the D gene is unclear. This receptor was taken from an adult with an advanced solid tumor such as melanoma, head and neck, liver or kidney cancer. The sequenced DNA: TGCGCCAGCAGCTTGGAGTGGGCAGATGGAAACACCATATATTTT. Its protein is CASSLEWADGNTIYF.